A single sample is the source of the 32 T cell receptor beta chains below, sequenced in a study of metastatic and nonmetastatic thyroid tumors. MiXCR re-clonotyped the PCR reads for TCRdb. The sample includes some 36,000 clones, roughly 15% seen only once; the top ten take about 6.8%. Until they underwent thyroid surgery, no patient had received any treatment. The material sequenced was blood. These receptors all come from a male donor with papillary thyroid cancer or a benign thyroid nodule (not recorded which). Some clones in this sample may be carry-over from other donors' samples.

Within the sample, this clone is medium-sized (0.01 to 0.1%). The chain combines TRBV6-1 with TRBJ2-7; D is perhaps TRBD1 (6 bases). This CDR3 spans 15 amino acids. Deletions cut 1 base from V and 4 bases from J, with 14 bases between. In germline, CDR1 is MNHNS, CDR2 SASEGT. Here the CDR3 reads CASSEGAGQIYEQYF. CDR3 in DNA: TGTGCCAGCAGTGAAGGCGCCGGACAGATTTACGAGCAGTACTTC.

This clone is termed medium-sized. As DNA, the CDR3 is TGTGCCAGCAGTGAGAGTAGCTCCTACGAGCAGTACTTC. This translates into CASSESSSYEQYF. The rearrangement joins TRBV6-1 to TRBJ2-7; D remains ambiguous. The germline gives CDR1 MNHNS, CDR2 SASEGT. This CDR3 is 13 amino acids long. With 3 bases removed from V and 0 bases from J, the gap between germline ends came to 6 bases.

This clone was observed at least ten times. CDR3: CASSAVGGSPYEQYF. DNA of the CDR3: TGTGCCAGCAGCGCCGTGGGGGGCAGTCCCTACGAGCAGTACTTC. The V call is TRBV9, the J call TRBJ2-7; D could derive from TRBD1 or TRBD2 (6 bases each). CDR1 and CDR2 (germline): SGDLS, YYNGEE. V gave up 3 bases and J gave up 2 bases, with 15 bases separating them. The CDR3 extends over 15 amino acids.

This clone occurred a few times. The gene calls are TRBV6-1 and TRBJ2-2; 8 bases map to TRBD1. The germline V gene encodes CDR1 MNHNS and CDR2 SASEGT. With 5 bases clipped from V and 3 bases from J, the junction kept 8 bases outside the gene matches. The CDR3 sequence is 16 residues long. In DNA, the CDR3 is TGTGCCAGCAGTAAGGGACAGGCAGCTTACACCGGGGAGCTGTTTTTT. Translation gives CASSKGQAAYTGELFF.

This clone came up many times. The chain couples TRBV6-1 to TRBJ1-1; tentatively, D is TRBD1 (6 bases). This CDR3 is 17 amino acids long. The V end was cut by 8 bases, the J end by 0 bases, with 22 bases between. CDR1 MNHNS and CDR2 SASEGT come from the germline V gene. CDR3 residues: CASWGLYREGMNTEAFF. The CDR3 DNA is TGTGCCAGCTGGGGCCTTTACAGGGAGGGGATGAACACTGAAGCTTTCTTT.

This clone was picked up many times. V usage is TRBV15 and J usage is TRBJ2-2, with 10 bases lining up with TRBD1. Looked up from germline, CDR1 is LNHNV and CDR2 is YYDKDF (reference sequence). V dropped 5 bases and J dropped 3; count of bases not matched to a gene: 3. The CDR3 has 15 amino acids. CDR3 amino acids: CATSPGTGDTGELFF. The CDR3 nucleotides read TGTGCCACCAGCCCCGGGACAGGGGACACCGGGGAGCTGTTTTTT.

This clone has a handful of counts. V and J are TRBV7-2 and TRBJ1-1, with TRBD1 as a possible D gene (6 bases). V shed 1 base and J shed 6 bases, with 6 bases lying between them. This CDR3 is 12 amino acids long. The germline gives CDR1 SGHTA, CDR2 FQGNSA. In DNA form, the CDR3 reads TGTGCCAGCAGCTTAGGGGGGCCTGAAGCTTTCTTT. Encoded protein: CASSLGGPEAFF.

In its sample, this clone was seen many times. Other DNA variants within this sample encode the same CDR3. The chain joins TRBV19 to TRBJ2-7; D is perhaps TRBD1 (5 bases). The V gene's germline CDR1 is LNHDA and CDR2 SQIVND (reference sequence). This CDR3 is 14 amino acids long. Trimming stripped 3 bases from V and 6 bases from J, with 15 bases between. The CDR3 coding sequence is TGTGCCAGTAGTATCCGTCAAGGGCAGGGCGAGCAGTACTTC. Translation gives CASSIRQGQGEQYF.

The chain employs TRBV11-3 and TRBJ2-7; weak D call: TRBD2 (6 bases). CDR1 and CDR2 from the germline V gene are SGHNT and YENEEA. Trimming stripped 3 bases from V and 3 bases from J, with 18 bases between. The CDR3 sequence is 16 residues long. The CDR3 DNA reads as TGTGCCAGCAGCTTTAGGGGAGGACTCTCCCTCTACGAGCAGTACTTC. It yields the protein CASSFRGGLSLYEQYF.

In the case of this clone: At one of its ends the junction is not consistent with the germline gene, which may arise from a read error. V usage is TRBV11-1 and J usage is TRBJ2-5; no clear D. This CDR3 spans 14 amino acids. Germline CDR1 is SGHAT and CDR2 is FQDESV (reference sequence). CDR3 coding DNA: TGTGCCAGCAGCTTAGCGCCTGGGCTGGAGATCCAGTACTTC. Translation gives CASSLAPGLEIQYF.

This clone was picked up many times. The V gene is TRBV19, the J gene TRBJ1-5; no definite D call. The CDR3 is 15 amino acids. V lost 4 bases and J lost 1, with 11 bases in between. Germline-derived CDR1 and CDR2 are LNHDA and SQIVND (reference sequence). CDR3 protein: CASSTGKRSNQPQHF. The CDR3 DNA reads TGTGCCAGTAGTACCGGGAAGCGGAGCAATCAGCCCCAGCATTTT.

On this clone itself: This sequence may be a read error, since a much larger clone differs from it by one base. The gene calls are TRBV12-3 or TRBV12-4 and TRBJ1-2; 7 bases line up with TRBD1. Trimming at V came to 7 bases and at J to 5 bases, leaving 7 bases not matched to a gene. The CDR3 totals 13 residues. The CDR3 reads CASTWTGHYGYTF. The CDR3 DNA reads as TGTGCCAGCACCTGGACAGGCCATTATGGCTACACCTTC.

This clone was counted at least ten times. The chain employs TRBV5-8 and TRBJ2-5; D is unclear. The CDR3 length is 15 residues. Deletions cut 4 bases from V and 2 bases from J, with 15 bases between. CDR1 SGHTS and CDR2 YDEGEE come from the germline V gene. The CDR3 spells CASSRISIGQETQYF. The CDR3 nucleotides read TGTGCCAGCAGCCGTATAAGCATCGGACAAGAGACCCAGTACTTC.

This clone was recorded at least ten times. It may be a read error: a sequence one base away is much more abundant. Other nucleotide sequences in the sample specify the same CDR3. The rearrangement joins TRBV6-1 to TRBJ2-2; tentatively, D is TRBD2 (5 bases). This CDR3 is 11 amino acids long. Germline loops: CDR1 MNHNS, CDR2 SASEGT. For the CDR3, the DNA is TGTGCCACCGGAAACACCGGGGAGCTGTTTTTC. It codes for CATGNTGELFF.

This clone was found a few times. Mismatch with germline at one junction end may stem from a read error. V usage is TRBV28 and J usage is TRBJ1-5, with D maybe TRBD1 (6 bases). The CDR3 loop spans 16 amino acids. The germline V gene has CDR1 MDHEN and CDR2 SYDVKM. The CDR3 DNA follows: TGTACCAGCAGTTTGGTCCCTGGTGGGGACAATCAGACCCAGCATTTT. Its translation: CTSSLVPGGDNQTQHF.

To note about this clone: A much more abundant neighbour one base away suggests this may be a read error. The V call is TRBV28, the J call TRBJ1-1; no definite D call. CDR3 length equals 13 residues. The germline V gene encodes CDR1 MDHEN and CDR2 SYDVKM. Written as DNA, the CDR3 is TGTGCCTGCAGTTTCGTTAGAAACACTGAAGCTTTCTTT. Protein sequence: CACSFVRNTEAFF.

There are many counts of this clone. This chain uses TRBV20-1 with TRBJ2-7; D remains unclear. The V end was cut by 0 bases, the J end by 3 bases, with 12 bases between. This CDR3 has 14 residues. Germline CDR1 DFQATT, CDR2 SNEGSKA (reference sequence). CDR3 residues: CSARDRVGNYEQYF. DNA for the CDR3: TGCAGTGCTAGAGATAGGGTGGGTAACTACGAGCAGTACTTC.

This clone showed up many times. The chain recombines TRBV2 with TRBJ1-6, with TRBD1 matching 7 bases. In germline, CDR1 is SNHLY, CDR2 FYNNEI. The CDR3 has 16 amino acids. V lost 2 bases to trimming and J lost 13 bases; unmatched junction nucleotides: 14. DNA of the CDR3: TGTGCCAGCAGTGAACCCTTGAGGACAGGCTCTGAGCCCCTCCACTTT. Residues: CASSEPLRTGSEPLHF.

Many counts were recorded for this clone. This chain joins TRBV6-2 or TRBV6-3 and TRBJ1-2; no clear D. CDR1 is MNHEY, CDR2 SVGEGT, per germline. Trimming pared 0 bases from V and 2 bases from J, leaving 7 bases between. The CDR3 runs to 14 residues. In nucleotides, the CDR3 is TGTGCCAGCAGTTACTCAACGCCGAACTATGGCTACACCTTC. Protein sequence: CASSYSTPNYGYTF.

The V and J genes are TRBV4-2 and TRBJ1-6; D might be TRBD1 (6 bases). Trimming cost V 6 bases and J 7 bases, with 13 bases left between them. Germline values: CDR1 LGHNA, CDR2 YNFKEQ. The CDR3 is 14 residues long. Written as DNA, the CDR3 is TGTGCCAGCAGTTCTGACAGGATGAATTCACCCCTCCACTTT. It is translated as CASSSDRMNSPLHF.

This clone was seen at least ten times. The V gene is TRBV10-1, the J gene TRBJ2-1; TRBD1 might be the D (6 bases). V lost 6 bases and J lost 12, with 12 bases in between. Germline CDR1 WNHNN, CDR2 SYGVQD (reference sequence). The CDR3 is made up of 11 amino acids. The CDR3: CASRTGSPQFF. DNA for the CDR3: TGCGCCAGCAGGACAGGTTCTCCGCAGTTCTTC.

V and J are TRBV24-1 and TRBJ2-1; the match to TRBD2 covers 10 bases. This CDR3 spans 20 amino acids. The germline V gene encodes CDR1 KGHDR and CDR2 SFDVKD. V trimming: 3 bases; J trimming: 2 bases; junction bases outside the gene matches: 15. The CDR3 sequence: CATSDIPGLACLDAYNEQFF. In nucleotides, the CDR3 is TGTGCCACCAGTGATATTCCGGGACTAGCGTGTTTAGACGCCTACAATGAGCAGTTCTTC.

This clone occurred many times. J is TRBJ1-1 and V is TRBV7-8; 8 positions agree with TRBD1. In germline, CDR1 is SGHVS, CDR2 FQNEAQ. The V segment lost 2 bases and the J segment 0 bases; nucleotides outside the gene matches: 8. CDR3 length equals 17 residues. The DNA for the CDR3 is TGTGCCAGCAGCTTAATAGGGGCAGGGGGCATGAACACTGAAGCTTTCTTT. Residues: CASSLIGAGGMNTEAFF.

This clone is judged medium-sized. The chain employs TRBV20-1 and TRBJ1-2; D perhaps matches TRBD1 (6 bases). The CDR3 runs to 13 residues. The V end lost 2 bases, the J end lost 6 bases, and 13 bases lay between the germline ends. In germline, CDR1 is DFQATT, CDR2 SNEGSKA (reference sequence). The CDR3 loop is CSARRPRGDGYTF. The CDR3 DNA sequence: TGCAGTGCTAGAAGACCAAGGGGGGATGGCTACACCTTC.

V is TRBV2 and J is TRBJ2-1; 7 positions agree with TRBD2. Germline trimming cut 4 bases from V and 2 bases from J; bases unmatched to any gene: 11. This CDR3 spans 17 amino acids. Germline V gene data show CDR1 as SNHLY and CDR2 as FYNNEI. CDR3 sequence reads: CASSGPGAGEAYNEQFF. CDR3 sequence (DNA): TGTGCCAGCAGTGGACCTGGTGCGGGGGAGGCCTACAATGAGCAGTTCTTC.

This clone was seen ten or more times. The V gene is TRBV10-1, the J gene TRBJ2-3; D may be TRBD1 (5 bases). Germline lookup yields CDR1 WNHNN and CDR2 SYGVQD (reference sequence). CDR3 length: 14 residues. V gave up 7 bases and J gave up 5 bases, with 16 bases separating them. The CDR3 protein is CASMDLGEGDTQYF. As DNA, the CDR3 is TGCGCCAGCATGGATTTAGGGGAAGGAGATACGCAGTATTTT.

The CDR3 loop reads CASTLSRVNLLLDYEQYF. The CDR3 DNA follows: TGTGCCAGCACTCTATCTAGGGTAAATCTTCTTCTAGATTACGAGCAGTACTTC. This chain links TRBV11-2 with TRBJ2-7; D remains unclear. The V gene's germline CDR1 is SGHAT and CDR2 FQNNGV. Trimming pared 7 bases from V and 4 bases from J, leaving 29 bases between. This CDR3 comprises 18 residues.

This clone has only a few counts. The chain links TRBV3-1 to TRBJ1-1, with D possibly matching TRBD1 (6 bases). The germline CDR1 and CDR2 sequences are LGHDT and YNNKEL (reference sequence). The CDR3 is 18 amino acids. Trimming shortened V by 0 bases and J by 1 base, and 18 bases separated the two germline ends. The CDR3 coding sequence is TGTGCCAGCAGCCAAGATGGCTCGGGGGCATTCAGGAACACTGAAGCTTTCTTT. Translated: CASSQDGSGAFRNTEAFF.

The V call is TRBV20-1, the J call TRBJ2-3; the D is unclear. V lost 6 bases and J lost 4, with 20 bases in between. The germline V gene encodes CDR1 DFQATT and CDR2 SNEGSKA (reference sequence). This CDR3 contains 15 residues. The CDR3 here is CSAPGPLRWSDTQYF. CDR3 bases: TGCAGTGCCCCTGGACCACTCAGGTGGTCAGATACGCAGTATTTT.

The CDR3 region has the DNA TGTGCCAGCAATACCGAGGGGGCAGGGGAAGATACGCAGTATTTT. Protein sequence: CASNTEGAGEDTQYF. The V gene is TRBV6-5, the J gene TRBJ2-3, with 7 bases aligning to TRBD1. The CDR3 has 15 amino acids. Germline V lookup: CDR1 MNHEY, CDR2 SVGAGI. V was clipped by 7 bases and J by 5 bases; unmatched bases: 12.

This clone was seen at least ten times. V usage is TRBV7-2 and J usage is TRBJ2-1; D tentatively reads TRBD1 or TRBD2 (5 bases each). The germline CDR1 and CDR2 sequences are SGHTA and FQGNSA. V gave up 4 bases and J gave up 7 bases, with 11 bases separating them. This CDR3 spans 13 amino acids. This chain's CDR3 is CASSYSWGNEQFF. CDR3 sequence (DNA): TGTGCCAGCAGCTATTCCTGGGGGAATGAGCAGTTCTTC.

The table lists this clone with many counts. The rearrangement uses TRBV20-1 and TRBJ1-2; D might be TRBD1 (5 bases). V was trimmed by 2 bases and J by 2 bases, leaving 18 bases between them. This CDR3 contains 16 residues. CDR1 and CDR2 from the germline V gene are DFQATT and SNEGSKA (reference sequence). The CDR3 loop is CSARPDITDENYGYTF. DNA of the CDR3: TGCAGTGCTAGACCGGACATAACCGACGAAAACTATGGCTACACCTTC.